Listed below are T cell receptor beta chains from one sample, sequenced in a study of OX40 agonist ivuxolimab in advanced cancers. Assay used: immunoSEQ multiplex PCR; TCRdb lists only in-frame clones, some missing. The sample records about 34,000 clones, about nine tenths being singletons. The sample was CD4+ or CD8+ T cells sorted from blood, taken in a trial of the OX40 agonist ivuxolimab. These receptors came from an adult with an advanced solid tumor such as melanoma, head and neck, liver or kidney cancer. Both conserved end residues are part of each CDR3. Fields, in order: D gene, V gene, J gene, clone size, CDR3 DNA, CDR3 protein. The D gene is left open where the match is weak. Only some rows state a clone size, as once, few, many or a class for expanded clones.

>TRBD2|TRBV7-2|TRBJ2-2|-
TGTGCCAGCAGTTCCCTAGGGCTAGCGGTTACCGGGGAGCTGTTTTTT
CASSSLGLAVTGELFF
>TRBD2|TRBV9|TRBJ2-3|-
TGTGCCAGCAGCTTCCTAGCGGGGGCTAGCACAGATACGCAGTATTTT
CASSFLAGASTDTQYF
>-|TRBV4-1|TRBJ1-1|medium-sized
TGCGCCAGCAGCCAAGATCTGCTGAGGCCTGAAGCTTTCTTT
CASSQDLLRPEAFF
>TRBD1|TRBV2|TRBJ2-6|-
TGTGCCAGCAGTGAGGCAGGGGGAAGTGGGGCCAACGTCCTGACTTTC
CASSEAGGSGANVLTF
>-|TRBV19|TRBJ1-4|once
TGTGCCAGTAGTATACCGGTCCCGGCTGGAAAACTGTTTTTT
CASSIPVPAGKLFF
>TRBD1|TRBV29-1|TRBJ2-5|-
TGCAGCGTTTCGACAGGGGCGAGGGAGACCCAGTACTTC
CSVSTGARETQYF
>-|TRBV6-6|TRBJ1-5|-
TGTGCCAGCAGTCTAGGTAGGAATCAGCCCCAGCATTTT
CASSLGRNQPQHF
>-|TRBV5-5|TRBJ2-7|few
TGTGCCAGCAGCCAAAACAGGTACTCCTACGAGCAGTACTTC
CASSQNRYSYEQYF
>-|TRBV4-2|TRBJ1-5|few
TGTGCCAGCAGCCAAGGGTTTAGGCAGGGGAATCAGCCCCAGCATTTT
CASSQGFRQGNQPQHF
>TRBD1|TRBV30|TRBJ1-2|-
TGTGCCTGGAGTGGGGGGTTACAGGGGAACTATGGCTACACCTTC
CAWSGGLQGNYGYTF
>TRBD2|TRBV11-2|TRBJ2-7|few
TGTGCCAGCAGCGTCCGGACTAGCGGGAACTACGAGCAGTACTTC
CASSVRTSGNYEQYF
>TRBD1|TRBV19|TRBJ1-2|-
TGTGCCAGTCAATCAGACAGGGGCCATGGCTACACCTTC
CASQSDRGHGYTF
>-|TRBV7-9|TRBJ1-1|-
TGTGCCAGCAGCTTATTAGGGGGCACTGAAGCTTTCTTT
CASSLLGGTEAFF
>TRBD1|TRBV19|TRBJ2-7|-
TGTGCCAGTAGTGACGCCGCCGGGACAGGGGCGATCTACGAGCAGTACTTC
CASSDAAGTGAIYEQYF
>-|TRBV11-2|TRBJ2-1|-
TGTGCCAGCAGCTTAGGTCAGAGCTCCTACAATGAGCAGTTCTTC
CASSLGQSSYNEQFF
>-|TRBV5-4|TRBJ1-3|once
TGTGCCAGCAGCTTGGGTGGGGAAGGAAACACCATATATTTT
CASSLGGEGNTIYF
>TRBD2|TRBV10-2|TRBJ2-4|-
TGCGCCACCTCTCAAACTACCGGGACTAGCGGGAGTTTTGGGGTGGCCAAAAACATTCAGTACTTC
CATSQTTGTSGSFGVAKNIQYF
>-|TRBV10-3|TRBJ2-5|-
TGTGCCATCAGTGAAGAAGAGACCCAGTACTTC
CAISEEETQYF
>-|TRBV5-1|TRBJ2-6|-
TGCGCCAGCAGCTTGTCTTCTGGGGCCAACGTCCTGACTTTC
CASSLSSGANVLTF
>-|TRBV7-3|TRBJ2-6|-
TGTGCCAGCAGCTCCATCTCTGGGGCCAACGTCCTGACTTTC
CASSSISGANVLTF
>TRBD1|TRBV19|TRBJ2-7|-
TGTGCCAGTAATGGTCGACAGGGATCCTACGAGCAGTACTTC
CASNGRQGSYEQYF
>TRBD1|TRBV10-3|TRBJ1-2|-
TGTGCCATCAGTACCGGGACAGCGCACTATGGCTACACCTTC
CAISTGTAHYGYTF
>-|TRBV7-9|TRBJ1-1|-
TGTGCCAGCAGACCCGGGACGGAGAACACTGAAGCTTTCTTT
CASRPGTENTEAFF
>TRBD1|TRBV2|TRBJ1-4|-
TGTGCCAGCAGTGCTGACAGGGGAGCAACTAATGAAAAACTGTTTTTT
CASSADRGATNEKLFF
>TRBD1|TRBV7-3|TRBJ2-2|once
TGTGCCAGCAGCTTAGGACAGGGGGGCACCGGGGAGCTGTTTTTT
CASSLGQGGTGELFF
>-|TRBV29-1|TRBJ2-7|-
TGCAGCCTTTCTAAGGACAGCTTGAACTCCTACGAGCAGTACTTC
CSLSKDSLNSYEQYF
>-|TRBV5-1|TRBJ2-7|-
TGCGCCAGCAGCTTGGTAGGGGGGTACGAGCAGTACTTC
CASSLVGGYEQYF
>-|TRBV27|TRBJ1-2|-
TGTGCCAGCAGTTTAAAGGGTGGGGGCTATGGCTACACCTTC
CASSLKGGGYGYTF
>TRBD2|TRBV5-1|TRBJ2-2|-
TGCGCCAGCAGCCTAGGACTAGCGGTTAACACCGGGGAGCTGTTTTTT
CASSLGLAVNTGELFF
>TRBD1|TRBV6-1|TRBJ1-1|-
TGTGCCAGTTTCCCTACAGGGGGCAACACTGAAGCTTTCTTT
CASFPTGGNTEAFF
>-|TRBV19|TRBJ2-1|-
TGTGCCAGTAGTATAATTTCGGGTGGATCAGTCTTCTTC
CASSIISGGSVFF
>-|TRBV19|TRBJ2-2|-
TGTGCCAGTAGTGGGAAGGCGAACACCGGGGAGCTGTTTTTT
CASSGKANTGELFF
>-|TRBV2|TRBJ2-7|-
TGTGCCAGCAGTGGGACTCACGACTACGAGCAGTACTTC
CASSGTHDYEQYF
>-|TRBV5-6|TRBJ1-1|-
TGTGCCAGCAGCTCCTGGGGGATCAGGGCAGGGAACACTGAAGCTTTCTTT
CASSSWGIRAGNTEAFF
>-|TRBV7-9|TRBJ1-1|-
TGTGCCAGCAGCCGGGCCACCGGGACTGAAGCTTTCTTT
CASSRATGTEAFF
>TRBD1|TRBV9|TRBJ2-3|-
TGTGCCAGCAGCGTGGGGACAGGGGAGTTCACAGATACGCAGTATTTT
CASSVGTGEFTDTQYF
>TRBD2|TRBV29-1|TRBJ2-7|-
TGCAGCGTTGAGGTAGCGGGTAACAACGAGCAGTACTTC
CSVEVAGNNEQYF
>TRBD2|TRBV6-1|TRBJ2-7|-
TGTGCCACAATTCCGGGACTAGCGGGAGGCGACGAGCAGTACTTC
CATIPGLAGGDEQYF
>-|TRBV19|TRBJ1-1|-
TGTGCCAGTACCTCGAGTGGTGGCGGGAACACTGAAGCTTTCTTT
CASTSSGGGNTEAFF
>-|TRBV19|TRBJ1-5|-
TGTGCCAGTAGCGACCCGGTGGTTAGCAATCAGCCCCAGCATTTT
CASSDPVVSNQPQHF
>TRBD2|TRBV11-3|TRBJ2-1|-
TGTGCCAGCAGCTTAAGCGCGGGGGGAATAGTTGAGCAGTTCTTC
CASSLSAGGIVEQFF
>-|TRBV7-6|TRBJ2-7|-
TGTGCCAGCAGCGCAGACCCTGGGAGCTCCTACGAGCAGTACTTC
CASSADPGSSYEQYF
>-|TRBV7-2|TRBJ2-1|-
TGTGCCAGCAGCTTAATGCAGGGAGGAGGTGAGCAGTTCTTC
CASSLMQGGGEQFF
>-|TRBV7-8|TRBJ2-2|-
TGTGCCAGCAGCTCGGGACTCCCAAACACCGGGGAGCTGTTTTTT
CASSSGLPNTGELFF
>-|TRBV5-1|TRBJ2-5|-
TGCGCCAGCAGCTCCGGGACTCTTAAAGAGACCCAGTACTTC
CASSSGTLKETQYF
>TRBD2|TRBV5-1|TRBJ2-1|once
TGCGCCAGCAGCTCTAGCGGGTATAACAATGAGCAGTTCTTC
CASSSSGYNNEQFF
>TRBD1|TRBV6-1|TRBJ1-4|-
TGTGCCAGCAGGGCGGGACAGGATGCTAATGAAAAACTGTTTTTT
CASRAGQDANEKLFF
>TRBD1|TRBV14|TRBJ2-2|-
TGTGCCAGCAGCCACATCAGGGGGCCCGCGAACACCGGGGAGCTGTTTTTT
CASSHIRGPANTGELFF
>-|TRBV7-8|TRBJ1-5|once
TGTGCCAGCAGCTTAAAAAGCGATCAGCCCCAGCATTTT
CASSLKSDQPQHF
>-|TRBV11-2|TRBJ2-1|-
TGTGCCAGCAGGGCCGGGACTGACTACAATGAGCAGTTCTTC
CASRAGTDYNEQFF
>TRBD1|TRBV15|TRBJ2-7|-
TGTGCCACCAGCAGAGATAGCCCCACGGACAGGGGAATCGAGCAGTACTTC
CATSRDSPTDRGIEQYF